A selection of T cell receptor beta chains follows, all from one sample in a study of shared clonotypes between healthy human individuals. Libraries were prepared by immunoSEQ multiplex PCR; TCRdb keeps only in-frame clonotypes and omits some of them. The table shows some 2 million clones, with approximately 95% occurring only once. Sequencing used naive CD8+ T cells sorted from blood. All receptors come from a man between 18 and 29 years old in good health. The CDR3 runs from the conserved cysteine through the conserved F or W. D genes are given only for firm matches. Clone sizes are given selectively: once, few, many, or a class where the clone is expanded.

TRBV13	NA	NA	TRBJ2-7	CASSPPDRSYEQYF	TGTGCCAGCAGCCCTCCGGACAGATCTTACGAGCAGTACTTC
TRBV23-1	NA	NA	TRBJ2-7	CASSPLEIYEQYF	TGCGCCAGCAGTCCCTTGGAGATCTACGAGCAGTACTTC
TRBV29-1	NA	NA	TRBJ1-2	CSVVPGIGGYTF	TGCAGCGTTGTCCCAGGAATAGGAGGCTACACCTTC
TRBV13	NA	NA	TRBJ1-1	CASSLEGRDTEAFF	TGTGCCAGCAGCTTAGAGGGTCGGGACACTGAAGCTTTCTTT
TRBV19	NA	NA	TRBJ1-2	CASSIEAGAYGYTF	TGTGCCAGTAGTATAGAGGCAGGGGCCTATGGCTACACCTTC
TRBV2	NA	TRBD1	TRBJ2-7	CASSDPRGGTGAYEQYF	TGTGCCAGCAGTGACCCCAGGGGCGGGACAGGGGCCTACGAGCAGTACTTC
TRBV13	NA	NA	TRBJ2-5	CASSTREAETQYF	TGTGCCAGCAGCACAAGGGAAGCAGAGACCCAGTACTTC
TRBV6-5	NA	NA	TRBJ2-3	CASSPSGANTDTQYF	TGTGCCAGCAGCCCATCGGGGGCCAACACAGATACGCAGTATTTT
TRBV7-6	NA	TRBD1	TRBJ1-2	CASSLETGGANYGYTF	TGTGCCAGCAGCTTAGAGACAGGGGGGGCTAACTATGGCTACACCTTC
TRBV10-1	NA	TRBD2	TRBJ2-3	CASSERAGAPDTQYF	TGCGCCAGCAGTGAGCGAGCGGGGGCCCCAGATACGCAGTATTTT
TRBV7-9	NA	NA	TRBJ2-5	CASSLRPPETQYF	TGTGCCAGCAGCTTAAGGCCCCCGGAGACCCAGTACTTC
TRBV19	NA	NA	TRBJ2-5	CASSPLGGETQYF	TGTGCCAGTAGTCCTCTGGGGGGAGAGACCCAGTACTTC
TRBV10-3	NA	NA	TRBJ1-1	CAISEGATVNTEAFF	TGTGCCATCAGTGAGGGGGCGACGGTGAACACTGAAGCTTTCTTT
TRBV28	NA	NA	TRBJ2-7	CASSVYRAGYEQYF	TGTGCCAGCAGTGTCTACAGGGCGGGCTACGAGCAGTACTTC
TRBV27	NA	NA	TRBJ1-5	CASSFGNQPQHF	TGTGCCAGCAGTTTTGGCAATCAGCCCCAGCATTTT
TRBV28	NA	TRBD1	TRBJ1-6	CASTATGSPLHF	TGTGCCAGCACCGCGACAGGGTCACCCCTCCACTTT
TRBV28	once	NA	TRBJ2-7	CASSLGGGEQYF	TGTGCCAGCAGTTTGGGGGGTGGCGAGCAGTACTTC
TRBV6-5	NA	NA	TRBJ1-2	CASSDGYTF	TGTGCCAGCAGTGATGGCTACACCTTC
TRBV4-1	NA	NA	TRBJ1-2	CASSLGQYYGYTF	TGCGCCAGCAGCCTCGGTCAGTACTATGGCTACACCTTC
TRBV6-1	NA	TRBD2	TRBJ2-7	CAQGGTSGYEQYF	TGTGCCCAAGGGGGGACTAGCGGCTACGAGCAGTACTTC
TRBV9	NA	TRBD2	TRBJ2-3	CASSGSGGASTDTQYF	TGTGCCAGCAGCGGTAGCGGGGGGGCTAGCACAGATACGCAGTATTTT
TRBV29-1	NA	TRBD1	TRBJ2-7	CSVVTGGLYEQYF	TGCAGCGTTGTAACAGGGGGGCTCTACGAGCAGTACTTC
TRBV28	NA	TRBD2	TRBJ2-1	CASSGSGGFNEQFF	TGTGCCAGCAGTGGTAGCGGGGGGTTCAATGAGCAGTTCTTC
TRBV4-3	NA	TRBD2	TRBJ2-7	CASSQDSGEGSYEQYF	TGCGCCAGCAGCCAAGATAGTGGGGAGGGGTCCTACGAGCAGTACTTC
TRBV4-3	NA	NA	TRBJ1-2	CASSQGVLNYGYTF	TGCGCCAGCAGCCAAGGGGTTCTCAACTATGGCTACACCTTC
TRBV6-5	NA	NA	TRBJ2-3	CASSYSLVTDTQYF	TGTGCCAGCAGTTACTCGCTAGTCACAGATACGCAGTATTTT
TRBV30	NA	NA	TRBJ2-6	CAWSWGSGANVLTF	TGTGCCTGGAGTTGGGGGAGCGGGGCCAACGTCCTGACTTTC
TRBV6-5	NA	NA	TRBJ2-2	CASTVGGTGELFF	TGTGCCAGCACCGTCGGGGGAACCGGGGAGCTGTTTTTT
TRBV11-3	NA	NA	TRBJ2-3	CASSLRGGTDTQYF	TGTGCCAGCAGCTTAAGGGGTGGCACAGATACGCAGTATTTT
TRBV11-2	NA	TRBD2	TRBJ2-1	CASSLTSGGLSEQFF	TGTGCCAGCAGCTTAACTAGCGGGGGGCTGAGTGAGCAGTTCTTC
TRBV4-3	NA	NA	TRBJ2-1	CASSQGTASYNEQFF	TGCGCCAGCAGCCAAGGGACGGCATCCTACAATGAGCAGTTCTTC
TRBV29-1	NA	NA	TRBJ1-1	CSATGSWRNTEAFF	TGCAGCGCTACAGGGTCTTGGAGGAACACTGAAGCTTTCTTT
TRBV6-5	NA	NA	TRBJ2-5	CASSYSEEGETQYF	TGTGCCAGCAGTTACTCAGAAGAGGGTGAGACCCAGTACTTC
TRBV5-6	NA	NA	TRBJ2-7	CASSLVAGSYEQYF	TGTGCCAGCAGCTTGGTGGCCGGATCCTACGAGCAGTACTTC
TRBV6-1	NA	TRBD2	TRBJ2-7	CASSDGLAGGSSYEQYF	TGTGCCAGCAGTGATGGCCTAGCGGGGGGAAGCTCCTACGAGCAGTACTTC
TRBV27	NA	NA	TRBJ2-3	CASSFDRRTDTQYF	TGTGCCAGCAGTTTCGACAGGCGCACAGATACGCAGTATTTT
TRBV5-6	NA	NA	TRBJ1-1	CASSLVQGIEAFF	TGTGCCAGCAGCTTGGTGCAGGGTATTGAAGCTTTCTTT
TRBV9	NA	NA	TRBJ1-1	CASSPDPDPEAFF	TGTGCCAGCAGCCCAGACCCCGACCCTGAAGCTTTCTTT
TRBV7-9	once	NA	TRBJ1-2	CASSLDGFRYGYTF	TGTGCCAGCAGCTTAGATGGGTTCCGCTATGGCTACACCTTC
TRBV7-9	NA	NA	TRBJ2-7	CASSPTSSYEQYF	TGTGCCAGCAGCCCGACAAGCTCCTACGAGCAGTACTTC
TRBV6-6	NA	NA	TRBJ2-1	CAATGGSYNEQFF	TGTGCCGCCACCGGGGGTTCCTACAATGAGCAGTTCTTC
TRBV4-1	NA	TRBD2	TRBJ2-7	CASSSGSSGTYEQYF	TGCGCCAGCAGCTCAGGGTCTAGCGGGACCTACGAGCAGTACTTC
TRBV7-9	once	NA	TRBJ1-5	CASSLGAENQPQHF	TGTGCCAGCAGCTTAGGGGCAGAGAATCAGCCCCAGCATTTT
TRBV30	NA	NA	TRBJ1-5	CAWSTDGFNQPQHF	TGTGCCTGGAGTACGGACGGTTTCAATCAGCCCCAGCATTTT
TRBV5-1	NA	TRBD2	TRBJ2-3	CASSVDGLAADTQYF	TGCGCCAGCAGCGTAGATGGACTAGCTGCAGATACGCAGTATTTT
TRBV6-1	NA	NA	TRBJ2-7	CASNERGNYEQYF	TGTGCCAGCAACGAAAGGGGAAACTACGAGCAGTACTTC
TRBV27	NA	TRBD1	TRBJ1-5	CASSLQGANQPQHF	TGTGCCAGCAGTTTACAGGGGGCAAATCAGCCCCAGCATTTT
TRBV7-6	once	TRBD2	TRBJ2-1	CASSLASGGDNEQFF	TGTGCCAGCAGCTTAGCTTCCGGGGGGGACAATGAGCAGTTCTTC
TRBV5-4	NA	TRBD1	TRBJ1-2	CASSLDRNGYTF	TGTGCCAGCAGCCTGGACAGGAATGGCTACACCTTC
TRBV19	NA	NA	TRBJ2-3	CASSIRPDTQYF	TGTGCCAGTAGTATTAGGCCGGATACGCAGTATTTT
TRBV29-1	NA	TRBD1	TRBJ2-6	CSVTGGPGQGANVLTF	TGCAGCGTTACAGGGGGCCCCGGGCAAGGGGCCAACGTCCTGACTTTC
TRBV11-2	once	NA	TRBJ2-5	CAIIEPTQYQETQYF	TGTGCCATTATCGAACCGACACAGTACCAAGAGACCCAGTACTTC
TRBV27	once	NA	TRBJ2-7	CASSSVQGLLNEQYF	TGTGCCAGCAGTTCAGTTCAGGGGTTGCTCAACGAGCAGTACTTC
TRBV19	NA	TRBD1	TRBJ1-6	CASEWGQGASPLHF	TGTGCCAGTGAGTGGGGACAGGGGGCTTCACCCCTCCACTTT
TRBV11-2	NA	NA	TRBJ2-2	CASSSPGGFFTGELFF	TGTGCCAGCAGCTCCCCCGGTGGCTTCTTCACCGGGGAGCTGTTTTTT
TRBV30	NA	TRBD1	TRBJ1-4	CAWRPLGQGASREKLFF	TGTGCCTGGAGGCCCTTGGGCCAGGGGGCTTCTCGGGAAAAACTGTTTTTT
TRBV9	NA	TRBD2	TRBJ2-7	CASSVGGTTYEQYF	TGTGCCAGCAGCGTAGGTGGGACTACCTACGAGCAGTACTTC
TRBV19	NA	NA	TRBJ2-7	CASSIRDGSYEQYF	TGTGCCAGTAGTATAAGGGACGGCTCCTACGAGCAGTACTTC
TRBV6-6	NA	TRBD1	TRBJ2-7	CASSYPGTGIYEQYF	TGTGCCAGCAGTTACCCCGGGACAGGGATCTACGAGCAGTACTTC
TRBV4-1	once	NA	TRBJ2-2	CASSQGQLPGELFF	TGCGCCAGCAGCCAGGGCCAGCTCCCCGGGGAGCTGTTTTTT